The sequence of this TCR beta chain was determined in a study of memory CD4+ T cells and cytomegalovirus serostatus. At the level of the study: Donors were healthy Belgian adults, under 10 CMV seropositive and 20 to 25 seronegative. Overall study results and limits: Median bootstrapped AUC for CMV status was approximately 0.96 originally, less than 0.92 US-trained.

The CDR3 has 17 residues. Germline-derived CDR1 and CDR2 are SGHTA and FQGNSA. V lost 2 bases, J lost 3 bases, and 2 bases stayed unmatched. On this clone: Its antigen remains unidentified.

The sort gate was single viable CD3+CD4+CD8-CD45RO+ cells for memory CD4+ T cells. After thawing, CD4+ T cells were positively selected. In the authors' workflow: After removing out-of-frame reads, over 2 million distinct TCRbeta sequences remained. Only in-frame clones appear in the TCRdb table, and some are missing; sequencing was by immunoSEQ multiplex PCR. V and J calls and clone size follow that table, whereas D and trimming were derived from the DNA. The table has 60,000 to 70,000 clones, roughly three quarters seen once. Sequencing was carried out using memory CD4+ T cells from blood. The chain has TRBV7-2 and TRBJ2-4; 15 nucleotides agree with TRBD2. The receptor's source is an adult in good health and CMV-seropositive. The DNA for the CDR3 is TGTGCCAGCAGCTTAAGGACTAGCGGGGGGGGCAAAAACATTCAGTACTTC. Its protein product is CASSLRTSGGGKNIQYF.